This T cell receptor (beta chain) was identified in a study of Ad26.COV2.S vaccination and SARS-CoV-2 variants. For this clone: What it binds is unknown.

Treatment reported: about 20 received Ad26.COV2.S at low or high dose, single or two shots; a few received placebo; per-sample allocation not given. Samples were taken on day 63 after the first vaccine or placebo injection. Repertoires were generated with immunoSEQ multiplex PCR, while TCRdb's copy carries only in-frame clones and drops some. The profile shows hundreds of thousands of clones, approximately 90% of them singletons. Whole-study results and caveats: Considerable breadth of spike-specific CD8+ and CD4+ T cell responses has reportedly been documented following vaccination.

The sequence derives from a person aged 18 to 65 who received the Ad26.COV2.S COVID-19 vaccine or a placebo. Sequenced here: peripheral blood, sampled in a trial of Ad26.COV2.S vaccine versus placebo.

The CDR3 DNA reads as TGTGCCAGCAGTATAACCGAGGGCCAGCCCCAGCATTTT. Encoded protein: CASSITEGQPQHF. V usage is TRBV27 and J usage is TRBJ1-5; the D is unclear. Trimming shortened V by 5 bases and J by 7 bases, and 12 bases separated the two germline ends. Germline lookup yields CDR1 MNHEY and CDR2 SMNVEV (reference sequence). The CDR3 is 13 amino acids.